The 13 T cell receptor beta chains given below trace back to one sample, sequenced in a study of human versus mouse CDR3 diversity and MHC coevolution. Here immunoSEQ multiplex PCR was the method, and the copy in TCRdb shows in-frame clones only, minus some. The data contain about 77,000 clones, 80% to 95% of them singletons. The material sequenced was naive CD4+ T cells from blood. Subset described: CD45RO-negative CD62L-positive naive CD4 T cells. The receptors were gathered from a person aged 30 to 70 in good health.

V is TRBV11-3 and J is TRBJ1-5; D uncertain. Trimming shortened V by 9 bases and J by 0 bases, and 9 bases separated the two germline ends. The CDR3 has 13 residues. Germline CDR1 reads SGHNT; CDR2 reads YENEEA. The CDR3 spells CARRRYSNQPQHF. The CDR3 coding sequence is TGTGCCAGGCGGCGGTATAGCAATCAGCCCCAGCATTTT. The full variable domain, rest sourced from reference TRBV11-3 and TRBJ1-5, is EAGVVQSPRYKIIEKKQPVAFWCNPISGHNTLYWYLQNLGQGPELLIRYENEEAVDDSQLPKDRFSAERLKGVDSTLKIQPAELGDSAVYLCARRRYSNQPQHFGDGTRLSIL.

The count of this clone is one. Here the CDR3 reads CASSPTGGPNTEAFF. CDR3 bases: TGTGCCAGCAGTCCTACGGGGGGCCCGAACACTGAAGCTTTCTTT. This chain connects TRBV6-1 to TRBJ1-1; D is possibly TRBD1 (6 bases). CDR1 and CDR2 from the germline V gene are MNHNS and SASEGT. V was shortened by 5 bases and J by 1 base, with 14 bases between the two germline ends. The CDR3 length is 15 residues.

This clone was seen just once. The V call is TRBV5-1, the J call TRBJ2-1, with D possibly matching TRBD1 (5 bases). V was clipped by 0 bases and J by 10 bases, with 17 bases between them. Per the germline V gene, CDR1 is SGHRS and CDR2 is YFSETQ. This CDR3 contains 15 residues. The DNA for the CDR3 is TGCGCCAGCAGCTTGGGACTCCTCGACAGCCGAGAGCAGTTCTTC. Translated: CASSLGLLDSREQFF. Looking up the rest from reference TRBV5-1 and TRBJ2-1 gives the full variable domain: KAGVTQTPRYLIKTRGQQVTLSCSPISGHRSVSWYQQTPGQGLQFLFEYFSETQRNKGNFPGRFSGRQFSNSRSEMNVSTLELGDSALYLCASSLGLLDSREQFFGPGTRLTVL.

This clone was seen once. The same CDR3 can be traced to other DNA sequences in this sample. The CDR3, as DNA: TGTGCCTGGAGTGTACTGCGAGAGACCCAGTACTTC. Its protein product is CAWSVLRETQYF. The chain couples TRBV30 to TRBJ2-5; D is unclear. The CDR3 extends over 12 amino acids. V was pared by 0 bases and J by 4 bases, with 6 bases between. Germline loops: CDR1 GTSNPN, CDR2 SVGIG (reference sequence).

The CDR3 DNA reads TGTGCCATCAAAGGACAGGGCGGTCAAGAGACCCAGTACTTC. Translating gives CAIKGQGGQETQYF. The rearrangement uses TRBV10-3 and TRBJ2-5; 8 nucleotides line up with TRBD1. V was clipped by 7 bases and J by 2 bases; unmatched bases: 6. CDR1 is ENHRY and CDR2 is SYGVKD in the germline V gene. The CDR3 spans 14 residues.

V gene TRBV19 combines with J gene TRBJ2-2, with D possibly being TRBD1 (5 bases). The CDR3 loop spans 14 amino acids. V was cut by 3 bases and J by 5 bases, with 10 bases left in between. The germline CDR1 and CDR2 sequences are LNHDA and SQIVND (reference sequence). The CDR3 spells CASSIADRTGELFF. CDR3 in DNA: TGTGCCAGTAGTATCGCAGACAGAACCGGGGAGCTGTTTTTT.

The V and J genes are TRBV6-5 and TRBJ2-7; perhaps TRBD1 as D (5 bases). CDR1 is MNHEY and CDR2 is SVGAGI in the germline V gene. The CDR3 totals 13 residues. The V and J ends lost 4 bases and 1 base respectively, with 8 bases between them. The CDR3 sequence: CASSLDKSYEQYF. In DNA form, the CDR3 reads TGTGCCAGCAGTTTGGACAAATCCTACGAGCAGTACTTC.

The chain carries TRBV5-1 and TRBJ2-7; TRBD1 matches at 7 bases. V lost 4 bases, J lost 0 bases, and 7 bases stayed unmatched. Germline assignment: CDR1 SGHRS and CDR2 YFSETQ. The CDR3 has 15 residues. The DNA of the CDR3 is TGCGCCAGCAGCGAAACCGGGACAGCCTCCTACGAGCAGTACTTC. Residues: CASSETGTASYEQYF.

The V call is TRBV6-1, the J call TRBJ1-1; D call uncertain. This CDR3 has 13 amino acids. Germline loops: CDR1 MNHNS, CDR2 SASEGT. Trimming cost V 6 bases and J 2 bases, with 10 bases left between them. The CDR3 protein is CASSRLQNTEAFF. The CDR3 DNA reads TGTGCCAGCAGCCGACTCCAAAACACTGAAGCTTTCTTT.

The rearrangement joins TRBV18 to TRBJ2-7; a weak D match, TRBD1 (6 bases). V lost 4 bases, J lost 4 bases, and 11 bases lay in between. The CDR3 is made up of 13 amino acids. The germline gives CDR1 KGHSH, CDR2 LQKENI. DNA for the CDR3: TGTGCCAGCTCACTCGGACAGTTATACGAGCAGTACTTC. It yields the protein CASSLGQLYEQYF. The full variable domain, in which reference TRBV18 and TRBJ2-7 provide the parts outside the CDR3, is NAGVMQNPRHLVRRRGQEARLRCSPMKGHSHVYWYRQLPEEGLKFMVYLQKENIIDESGMPKERFSAEFPKEGPSILRIQQVVRGDSAAYFCASSLGQLYEQYFGPGTRLTVT.

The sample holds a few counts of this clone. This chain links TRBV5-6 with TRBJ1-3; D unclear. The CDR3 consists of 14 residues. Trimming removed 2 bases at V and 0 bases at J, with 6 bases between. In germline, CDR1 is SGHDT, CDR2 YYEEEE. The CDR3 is CASSLFSSGNTIYF. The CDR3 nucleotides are TGTGCCAGCAGCTTATTCTCCTCTGGAAACACCATATATTTT. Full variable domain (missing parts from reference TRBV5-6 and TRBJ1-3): DAGVTQSPTHLIKTRGQQVTLRCSPKSGHDTVSWYQQALGQGPQFIFQYYEEEERQRGNFPDRFSGHQFPNYSSELNVNALLLGDSALYLCASSLFSSGNTIYFGEGSWLTVV.

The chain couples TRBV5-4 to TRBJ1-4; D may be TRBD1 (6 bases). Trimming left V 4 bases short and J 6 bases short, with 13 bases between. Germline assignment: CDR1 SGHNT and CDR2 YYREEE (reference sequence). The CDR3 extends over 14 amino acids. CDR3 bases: TGTGCCAGCAGCGTAGGGGGGGCTCATGAAAAACTGTTTTTT. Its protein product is CASSVGGAHEKLFF.

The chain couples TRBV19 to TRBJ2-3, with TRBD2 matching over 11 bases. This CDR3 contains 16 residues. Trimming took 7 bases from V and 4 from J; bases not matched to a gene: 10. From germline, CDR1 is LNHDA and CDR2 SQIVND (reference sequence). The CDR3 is CASISGRASGADTQYF. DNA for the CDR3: TGTGCCAGTATTAGCGGGAGGGCCTCAGGTGCAGATACGCAGTATTTT.